The 20 T cell receptor beta chains reported below all come from one sample, sequenced in a study of T cell repertoires in cytomegalovirus infection. From the reads, TCRdb called clonotypes with MiXCR, one entry per CDR3 protein. Of 350,000 to 400,000 distinct CDR3 sequences in the sample, just under 35% were seen once. Antigens for these TCRs are unknown. Sample: cultured PBMCs, taken from culture after CMV antigen stimulation. Every receptor here comes from a human donor in good health (CMV status not recorded). Some clones in this sample may be carry-over from other donors' samples.

This clonotype was detected only a few times. The V and J genes are TRBV7-4 and TRBJ2-3, with D perhaps matching TRBD1 (5 bases). The germline gives CDR1 SGHVT, CDR2 SQSDAQ. The CDR3 is made up of 18 amino acids. V was trimmed by 4 bases and J by 0 bases, leaving 20 bases between them. CDR3 residues: CASSSPPLTVTSTDTQYF. The CDR3 bases are TGTGCCAGCAGCTCCCCCCCGTTGACAGTCACAAGCACAGATACGCAGTATTTT.

The V gene is TRBV20-1, the J gene TRBJ2-7; D tentatively fits TRBD1 or TRBD2 (6 bases each). This CDR3 is 15 amino acids long. Trimming pared 6 bases from V and 4 bases from J, leaving 22 bases between. The germline V gene has CDR1 DFQATT and CDR2 SNEGSKA (reference sequence). The CDR3 DNA reads TGCAGTGCACAAAAACAGGGCGGGACGGCGTACGAGCAGTACTTC. Protein sequence: CSAQKQGGTAYEQYF.

This clonotype was seen at least ten times. The genes are TRBV4-1 and TRBJ2-1; D perhaps matches TRBD2 (5 bases). Germline assignment: CDR1 MGHRA and CDR2 YSYEKL. The CDR3 spans 16 residues. The germline V and J ends were trimmed by 1 base and 1 base, with 11 bases remaining between them. CDR3: CASSQGRLLSYNEQFF. The CDR3 DNA follows: TGCGCCAGCAGCCAAGGAAGACTACTGTCCTACAATGAGCAGTTCTTC.

The rearrangement links TRBV6-2 or TRBV6-3 to TRBJ1-2; TRBD1 matches 7 bases. V shed 6 bases, J shed 6 bases, and the junction held 22 bases outside the gene matches. The CDR3 is 18 amino acids. Germline V gene lookup returns CDR1 MNHEY and CDR2 SVGEGT. Here the CDR3 reads CASSRQGRDWTDRNGYTF. CDR3 nucleotide sequence: TGTGCCAGCAGCCGACAGGGTCGGGATTGGACTGACCGGAATGGCTACACCTTC.

This clonotype was counted between two and nine times. V usage is TRBV12-3 or TRBV12-4 and J usage is TRBJ2-7; 12 positions match TRBD2. Trimming at V came to 6 bases and at J to 5 bases, leaving 8 bases not matched to a gene. There are 15 residues in the CDR3. The CDR3 sequence: CASRTLAGGLDEQYF. The CDR3 DNA follows: TGTGCCAGCAGAACACTAGCGGGAGGTCTCGACGAGCAGTACTTC.

This clonotype was found a few times. This chain uses TRBV6-5 with TRBJ2-2, with 12 bases fitting TRBD2. The CDR3 runs to 19 residues. The junction had 18 bases not matched to a gene; V was cut back by 6 bases and J by 7 bases. Germline V gives CDR1 MNHEY, CDR2 SVGAGI. CDR3: CASSPWRGLAGNSHGELFF. CDR3 nucleotides: TGTGCCAGCAGCCCATGGAGAGGACTAGCGGGAAATTCTCACGGGGAGCTGTTTTTT.

The chain employs TRBV19 and TRBJ2-5, with 7 bases fitting TRBD2. The CDR3 covers 14 residues. Germline CDR1 LNHDA, CDR2 SQIVND (reference sequence). V gave up 4 bases and J gave up 2 bases; unmatched junction bases: 4. This CDR3 reads CASSRAGIQETQYF. CDR3 nucleotides: TGTGCCAGTAGTAGAGCGGGAATTCAAGAGACCCAGTACTTC.

This clonotype has a handful of counts. The chain links TRBV20-1 to TRBJ2-3; D may be TRBD2 (6 bases). CDR1 DFQATT and CDR2 SNEGSKA come from the germline V gene (reference sequence). The V end was cut by 3 bases, the J end by 1 base, with 11 bases between. The CDR3 loop spans 14 amino acids. CDR3 DNA sequence: TGCAGTGCTAGTGGCGGGACGGGCACAGATACGCAGTATTTT. Its translation: CSASGGTGTDTQYF.

This clonotype has a handful of counts. The chain is built from TRBV7-2 and TRBJ2-7; a possible D gene is TRBD2 (6 bases). With 3 bases removed from V and 2 bases from J, the gap between germline ends came to 11 bases. The CDR3 is 14 residues long. CDR1 and CDR2 from the germline V gene are SGHTA and FQGNSA. This CDR3 reads CASSFRDFPYEQYF. As DNA, the CDR3 is TGTGCCAGCAGCTTCCGGGACTTTCCCTACGAGCAGTACTTC.

This clonotype was picked up many times. The chain links TRBV7-2 to TRBJ2-2; D unresolved. Looked up from germline, CDR1 is SGHTA and CDR2 is FQGNSA. V gave up 2 bases and J gave up 7 bases, with 5 bases separating them. The CDR3 is 12 residues long. The CDR3 DNA reads TGTGCCAGCAGCTTATCTATCGGGGAGCTGTTTTTT. This translates into CASSLSIGELFF.

Only a few counts were recorded for this clonotype. V is TRBV7-3 and J is TRBJ2-3; 9 bases match TRBD2. The germline CDR1 and CDR2 sequences are SGHTA and FQGTGA. The CDR3 covers 18 residues. Losses at the gene ends were 5 bases for V and 0 bases for J; bases not matched to a gene: 12. CDR3 in DNA: TGTGCCAGCAGCCCGACAATCCCGACTAGCGGCAGCACAGATACGCAGTATTTT. Translating gives CASSPTIPTSGSTDTQYF.

The V and J genes are TRBV7-6 and TRBJ2-3; D is ambiguous. CDR3 length equals 18 residues. Germline V lookup: CDR1 SGHVS, CDR2 FNYEAQ. Trimming took off 3 bases at V and 6 bases at J, with 25 bases between the two ends. CDR3 loop: CASSLPAPHSSDLDTQYF. DNA of the CDR3: TGTGCCAGCAGCTTGCCGGCCCCCCACAGCAGCGACTTGGATACGCAGTATTTT. Full variable domain (outside the CDR3, taken from reference TRBV7-6 and TRBJ2-3): GAGVSQSPRYKVTKRGQDVALRCDPISGHVSLYWYRQALGQGPEFLTYFNYEAQQDKSGLPNDRFSAERPEGSISTLTIQRTEQRDSAMYRCASSLPAPHSSDLDTQYFGPGTRLTVL.

A note on this clonotype: Given the absence of the conserved phenylalanine or tryptophan at the CDR3 end, a read error is likely. CDR3 residues: CASSSGLQNTEAFL. Written as DNA, the CDR3 is TGTGCCAGCAGCTCGGGACTCCAGAACACTGAAGCTTTCTTG. The V call is TRBV7-6, the J call TRBJ1-1; maybe TRBD1 (5 bases). The germline V and J ends were trimmed by 4 bases and 1 base, with 10 bases remaining between them. This CDR3 has 14 residues. Per the germline V gene, CDR1 is SGHVS and CDR2 is FNYEAQ.

This chain links TRBV6-1 with TRBJ1-6; perhaps TRBD1 as D (5 bases). V was trimmed by 5 bases and J by 0 bases, leaving 11 bases between them. Germline-derived CDR1 and CDR2 are MNHNS and SASEGT. This CDR3 comprises 16 residues. CDR3 nucleotide sequence: TGTGCCAGCAGTAGACAGCCTAGCTCCTATAATTCACCCCTCCACTTT. Its translation is CASSRQPSSYNSPLHF.

This clonotype was seen a handful of times. V gene TRBV20-1 combines with J gene TRBJ2-1, with TRBD2 as a possible D gene (6 bases). The CDR3 runs 15 residues. CDR1 and CDR2 (germline): DFQATT, SNEGSKA (reference sequence). V dropped 3 bases and J dropped 4 bases, with 16 bases sitting between them. CDR3 nucleotides: TGCAGTGCTAGCCCGCGTGGGACTGCGTACAATGAGCAGTTCTTC. Protein: CSASPRGTAYNEQFF.

This sequence joins TRBV5-1 and TRBJ2-5; D unclear. V gave up 0 bases and J gave up 1 base, with 13 bases separating them. The CDR3 runs to 16 residues. The germline V gene encodes CDR1 SGHRS and CDR2 YFSETQ. The DNA of the CDR3 is TGCGCCAGCAGCTTGGCCGGTAGATTGGCCCAAGAGACCCAGTACTTC. It translates to CASSLAGRLAQETQYF.

This clonotype was counted ten times or more. The V and J genes are TRBV6-2 or TRBV6-3 and TRBJ1-1; D gene ambiguous. Per germline, CDR1 MNHEY and CDR2 SVGEGT. The CDR3 is 12 residues long. The V end was cut by 7 bases, the J end by 1 base, with 7 bases between. The CDR3 nucleotides read TGTGCCAGCACCCTTAGGAACACTGAAGCTTTCTTT. Its protein is CASTLRNTEAFF.

The chain is built from TRBV20-1 and TRBJ2-4, with D possibly called TRBD1 or TRBD2 (5 bases each). The CDR3 totals 14 residues. CDR1 is DFQATT and CDR2 is SNEGSKA in the germline V gene (reference sequence). V was shortened by 2 bases and J by 9 bases, with 17 bases between the two germline ends. The CDR3 coding sequence is TGCAGTGCTAGAAACAACCTACTCGGGGCCATTCAGTACTTC. This codes for CSARNNLLGAIQYF.

Written as DNA, the CDR3 is TGTGCCATCAGTGGAGGCGAGTCCTACGAGCAGTACGTC. It translates to CAISGGESYEQYV. This sequence joins TRBV10-3 and TRBJ2-7; no clear D gene. Deletions cut 4 bases from V and 1 base from J, with 8 bases between. CDR1 is ENHRY and CDR2 is SYGVKD in the germline V gene. The length of the CDR3 is 13 residues.

The chain is built from TRBV7-6 and TRBJ2-7, with 7 nucleotides matching TRBD2. Trimming at V came to 5 bases and at J to 3 bases, leaving 10 bases not matched to a gene. The CDR3 is 15 amino acids. In germline, CDR1 is SGHVS, CDR2 FNYEAQ. The CDR3 protein is CASSAPGRGVYEQYF. As DNA, the CDR3 is TGTGCCAGCAGCGCCCCTGGGAGGGGAGTCTACGAGCAGTACTTC. The whole variable domain, remainder taken from reference TRBV7-6 and TRBJ2-7, is GAGVSQSPRYKVTKRGQDVALRCDPISGHVSLYWYRQALGQGPEFLTYFNYEAQQDKSGLPNDRFSAERPEGSISTLTIQRTEQRDSAMYRCASSAPGRGVYEQYFGPGTRLTVT.